This is a list of T cell receptor beta chains from one sample in a study of OX40 agonist ivuxolimab in advanced cancers. Here immunoSEQ multiplex PCR was the method, and the copy in TCRdb shows in-frame clones only, minus some. Of over 40,000 clones listed, around 88% are singletons. Sequenced here: CD4+ or CD8+ T cells sorted from blood, sampled in a trial of the OX40 agonist ivuxolimab. The receptors derive from an adult with an advanced solid tumor such as melanoma, head and neck, liver or kidney cancer. CDR3s include the opening cysteine and the closing phenylalanine or tryptophan. Fields, in order: V gene, clone size, D gene, J gene, CDR3 protein, CDR3 DNA. D genes are given only for firm matches. Size is omitted from some rows. Given values are once, few, many or a class for expanded clones.

TRBV18	NA	TRBD1	TRBJ1-1	CASSPMGTGEGTEAFF	TGTGCCAGCTCACCAATGGGGACAGGGGAGGGCACTGAAGCTTTCTTT
TRBV10-1	NA	NA	TRBJ2-7	CASSSGLWGSYEQYF	TGCGCCAGCAGTTCGGGCCTATGGGGGTCCTACGAGCAGTACTTC
TRBV19	NA	NA	TRBJ1-1	CASSLDALTEAFF	TGTGCCAGTTCCCTCGATGCGTTAACCGAAGCTTTCTTT
TRBV27	NA	NA	TRBJ1-2	CASSSRPGRYGYTF	TGTGCCAGCAGTTCAAGGCCGGGAAGATATGGCTACACCTTC
TRBV28	once	NA	TRBJ2-7	CASSLYGGYEQYF	TGTGCCAGCAGTCTATACGGGGGTTACGAGCAGTACTTC
TRBV27	NA	NA	TRBJ2-3	CASRPPAAGHTDTQYF	TGTGCCAGCAGACCCCCTGCGGCAGGACACACAGATACGCAGTATTTT
TRBV10-3	NA	TRBD2	TRBJ2-2	CAISRLAGNTGELFF	TGTGCCATCAGTCGGCTAGCGGGAAACACCGGGGAGCTGTTTTTT
TRBV6-4	NA	NA	TRBJ2-3	CASSEGRVSTDTQYF	TGTGCCAGCAGTGAGGGGAGAGTTAGCACAGATACGCAGTATTTT
TRBV28	NA	NA	TRBJ2-7	CASRFVDSGSYEQYF	TGTGCCAGCAGGTTCGTGGACAGTGGATCCTACGAGCAGTACTTC
TRBV27	few	TRBD2	TRBJ2-1	CASMASGPYYNEQFF	TGTGCCAGCATGGCTAGCGGGCCCTACTACAATGAGCAGTTCTTC
TRBV4-1	once	NA	TRBJ2-4	CASSQGAGVQNIQYF	TGCGCCAGCAGCCAAGGGGCAGGGGTCCAAAACATTCAGTACTTC
TRBV18	NA	TRBD1	TRBJ2-7	CASSPPGQGSYEQYF	TGTGCCAGCTCACCGCCGGGACAGGGGAGCTACGAGCAGTACTTC
TRBV27	NA	TRBD2	TRBJ2-1	CASRSGGSSYNEQFF	TGTGCCAGCAGGTCCGGGGGGAGCTCCTACAATGAGCAGTTCTTC
TRBV6-6	NA	NA	TRBJ2-5	CASRTLVLGETQYF	TGTGCCAGCAGGACACTAGTCCTGGGGGAGACCCAGTACTTC
TRBV25-1	NA	NA	TRBJ2-2	CASSIDKNTGELFF	TGTGCCAGCAGCATAGACAAGAACACCGGGGAGCTGTTTTTT
TRBV9	NA	TRBD2	TRBJ2-1	CASSPWASGTYNEQFF	TGTGCCAGCAGCCCCTGGGCTAGCGGTACCTACAATGAGCAGTTCTTC
TRBV27	NA	NA	TRBJ2-7	CASSFRGPYEQYF	TGTGCCAGCAGTTTTCGGGGACCCTACGAGCAGTACTTC
TRBV27	once	NA	TRBJ1-4	CASRRHLNEKLFF	TGTGCCAGCAGGCGACACCTTAATGAAAAACTGTTTTTT
TRBV7-9	NA	NA	TRBJ2-7	CASSPRTYEQYF	TGTGCCAGCAGCCCCCGAACCTACGAGCAGTACTTC
TRBV6-5	NA	TRBD1	TRBJ2-7	CASSYDRVHEQYF	TGTGCCAGCAGTTACGACAGGGTCCACGAGCAGTACTTC
TRBV7-6	NA	NA	TRBJ2-2	CASSLAPGTGELFF	TGTGCCAGCAGCTTAGCCCCAGGCACCGGGGAGCTGTTTTTT
TRBV27	NA	NA	TRBJ1-1	CASSFIGTRGTEAFF	TGTGCCAGCAGTTTCATAGGGACTCGGGGCACTGAAGCTTTCTTT
TRBV28	NA	NA	TRBJ1-5	CASSLGQGPSFSNQPQHF	TGTGCCAGCAGTTTAGGGCAGGGACCCTCTTTTAGCAATCAGCCCCAGCATTTT
TRBV28	once	NA	TRBJ2-7	CASSLDGSLWEQYF	TGTGCCAGCAGTTTAGACGGGTCCCTGTGGGAGCAGTACTTC
TRBV2	NA	NA	TRBJ1-4	CASSELAGSPNEKLFF	TGTGCCAGCAGTGAACTCGCGGGATCTCCTAATGAAAAACTGTTTTTT
TRBV30	NA	NA	TRBJ2-3	CAWSVLGGDTQYF	TGTGCCTGGAGTGTACTCGGGGGCGATACGCAGTATTTT
TRBV7-6	NA	TRBD2	TRBJ2-7	CASSQRLAANYEQYF	TGTGCCAGCAGCCAAAGACTAGCGGCTAACTACGAGCAGTACTTC
TRBV2	NA	NA	TRBJ2-7	CASSGYRDEQYF	TGTGCCAGCAGTGGCTACAGGGACGAGCAGTACTTC
TRBV4-1	NA	NA	TRBJ2-7	CASSQGNEQYF	TGCGCCAGCAGCCAAGGTAACGAGCAGTACTTC
TRBV30	many	NA	TRBJ2-7	CACGISSYEQYF	TGTGCCTGCGGGATCAGCTCCTACGAGCAGTACTTC
TRBV5-4	NA	NA	TRBJ2-3	CASSRRDTQYF	TGTGCCAGCAGCCGGCGAGATACGCAGTATTTT
TRBV10-3	NA	TRBD2	TRBJ2-3	CAISESWASGSTDTQYF	TGTGCCATCAGTGAGTCTTGGGCTAGCGGGTCCACAGATACGCAGTATTTT
TRBV5-6	NA	TRBD1	TRBJ2-7	CASSDGTAGEQYF	TGTGCCAGCAGCGACGGGACAGCCGGCGAGCAGTACTTC
TRBV7-9	NA	NA	TRBJ2-7	CASSLASLTYQDEQYF	TGTGCCAGCAGCTTAGCGTCTTTGACCTATCAAGACGAGCAGTACTTC
TRBV29-1	NA	NA	TRBJ2-5	CSVEDLGTQYF	TGCAGCGTTGAAGATTTGGGGACCCAGTACTTC
TRBV7-9	NA	TRBD1	TRBJ1-1	CASSPDRGGTEAFF	TGTGCCAGCAGTCCCGACAGGGGAGGCACTGAAGCTTTCTTT
TRBV6-5	NA	NA	TRBJ1-5	CASSLLAGSNQPQHF	TGTGCCAGCAGCCTCCTGGCGGGTAGCAATCAGCCCCAGCATTTT
TRBV18	few	TRBD1	TRBJ1-4	CASSPSPGQGSGEKLFF	TGTGCCAGCTCACCATCGCCGGGACAGGGGAGTGGCGAAAAACTGTTTTTT
TRBV10-3	once	TRBD2	TRBJ2-2	CAISELLAGNTGELFF	TGTGCCATCAGTGAGCTATTAGCGGGTAACACCGGGGAGCTGTTTTTT
TRBV28	NA	NA	TRBJ2-7	CASSPETEQYF	TGTGCCAGCAGTCCAGAGACGGAGCAGTACTTC
TRBV27	NA	TRBD1	TRBJ2-1	CASSIGQGGNEQFF	TGTGCCAGCAGCATCGGACAGGGGGGCAATGAGCAGTTCTTC
TRBV6-4	NA	NA	TRBJ1-2	CASSVPDLDYGYTF	TGTGCCAGCAGTGTACCAGACCTGGACTATGGCTACACCTTC
TRBV4-1	NA	NA	TRBJ2-1	CASSHRRPNEQFF	TGCGCCAGCAGCCATCGACGGCCGAATGAGCAGTTCTTC
TRBV12-5	medium-sized	TRBD2	TRBJ2-1	CASGTGGTSGYNEQFF	TGTGCTAGTGGAACGGGGGGGACTAGCGGGTACAATGAGCAGTTCTTC
TRBV9	NA	TRBD1	TRBJ1-4	CASSASGGGGEKLFF	TGTGCCAGCAGCGCCTCAGGGGGCGGGGGTGAAAAACTGTTTTTT
TRBV6-1	NA	NA	TRBJ2-5	CAISLLRQETQYF	TGTGCCATCTCACTCCTTAGGCAAGAGACCCAGTACTTC
TRBV9	NA	TRBD2	TRBJ2-1	CASSEIAGVQFF	TGTGCCAGCAGCGAAATAGCGGGAGTGCAGTTCTTC
TRBV5-1	NA	TRBD1	TRBJ1-2	CASSWDSNDARYGYTF	TGCGCCAGCAGCTGGGACAGCAATGACGCCAGGTATGGCTACACCTTC
TRBV14	NA	NA	TRBJ2-1	CASSDTSYNEQFF	TGTGCCAGCAGCGATACTAGTTACAATGAGCAGTTCTTC
TRBV19	once	NA	TRBJ1-2	CASSILAAPNYGYTF	TGTGCCAGTAGTATTCTGGCAGCTCCTAACTATGGCTACACCTTC